These T cell receptor beta chains were read from a single sample in a study of blood T cell repertoires in COVID-19. The repertoire was sequenced with immunoSEQ multiplex PCR; TCRdb's copy has only in-frame clones and lacks some. Of 190,000 or so clones detected, more than 65% appear once; the ten largest clones hold 7.5%. Sequenced material: PBMCs or T cells enriched from blood (not recorded which). These receptors all stem from a man aged 40-49 years who had recovered from COVID-19. The CDR3 runs from the conserved cysteine through the conserved F or W. The D gene is left open where the match is weak. Rows may omit the clone size; those that give it use once, few, many or a size class.

j_gene | abundance | v_gene | d_gene | CDR3aa | CDR3nt
TRBJ2-2 | . | TRBV6-1 | . | CASSATGTTTNTGELFF | TGTGCCAGCAGTGCAACCGGGACAACTACGAACACCGGGGAGCTGTTTTTT
TRBJ2-3 | . | TRBV11-3 | . | CASSETPSTDTQYF | TGTGCCAGCAGTGAGACACCAAGCACAGATACGCAGTATTTT
TRBJ2-3 | . | TRBV29-1 | TRBD2 | CSVQRGRGDTQYF | TGCAGCGTTCAGCGGGGGAGGGGAGATACGCAGTATTTT
TRBJ1-3 | . | TRBV7-6 | . | CASSLGYPTGFSGNTIYF | TGTGCCAGCAGCTTAGGCTACCCTACAGGGTTCTCTGGAAACACCATATATTTT
TRBJ2-1 | . | TRBV3-1/TRBV3-2 | TRBD2 | CASSQDGTSGEQFF | TGTGCCAGCAGCCAAGATGGGACTAGCGGTGAGCAGTTCTTC
TRBJ1-1 | once | TRBV19 | . | CASTPWEGRDTEAFF | TGTGCCAGTACCCCATGGGAGGGGAGGGACACTGAAGCTTTCTTT
TRBJ2-1 | once | TRBV28 | . | CASSTLGHEQFF | TGTGCCAGCAGCACCTTGGGCCATGAGCAGTTCTTC
TRBJ2-2 | . | TRBV5-5 | . | CASSLGRGNTGELFF | TGTGCCAGCAGCTTGGGGAGGGGGAACACCGGGGAGCTGTTTTTT
TRBJ2-2 | few | TRBV7-9 | TRBD1 | CASSLVGTANTGELFF | TGTGCCAGCAGCTTAGTTGGGACAGCGAACACCGGGGAGCTGTTTTTT
TRBJ2-3 | . | TRBV3-1/TRBV3-2 | TRBD2 | CASSSTSGGTDTQYF | TGTGCCAGCAGCTCAACTAGCGGGGGAACAGATACGCAGTATTTT
TRBJ1-1 | . | TRBV19 | . | CASTGPMNTEAFF | TGTGCCAGTACGGGTCCGATGAACACTGAAGCTTTCTTT
TRBJ1-2 | . | TRBV6-2/TRBV6-3 | . | CASSPPPAVPYGYTF | TGTGCCAGCAGTCCCCCCCCTGCGGTTCCATATGGCTACACCTTC
TRBJ2-3 | . | TRBV20-1 | TRBD1 | CSASGQASTDTQYF | TGCAGTGCTAGTGGACAGGCCAGCACAGATACGCAGTATTTT
TRBJ2-7 | . | TRBV7-2 | . | CASSLAGDTYEQYF | TGTGCCAGCAGCTTAGCGGGGGACACCTACGAGCAGTACTTC
TRBJ1-2 | . | TRBV7-6 | TRBD1 | CASSPGTGGPYGYTF | TGTGCCAGCAGCCCGGGGACAGGGGGCCCCTATGGCTACACCTTC
TRBJ2-3 | once | TRBV5-1 | . | CASSDPQVTDTQYF | TGCGCCAGCAGCGACCCACAGGTTACAGATACGCAGTATTTT
TRBJ1-2 | few | TRBV29-1 | . | CSVAWGASGYTF | TGCAGCGTTGCGTGGGGAGCTTCTGGCTACACCTTC
TRBJ2-3 | . | TRBV5-8 | TRBD1 | CASSLAGRGPTDTQYF | TGTGCCAGCAGCTTGGCGGGCAGGGGGCCCACAGATACGCAGTATTTT
TRBJ1-2 | few | TRBV4-1 | TRBD1 | CASSQAGQGALGGYTF | TGCGCCAGCAGCCAAGCGGGACAGGGGGCTCTTGGTGGCTACACCTTC
TRBJ2-2 | few | TRBV6-2/TRBV6-3 | . | CASSPGRNSIAGELFF | TGTGCCAGCAGTCCCGGCCGCAATAGCATCGCCGGGGAGCTGTTTTTT
TRBJ1-2 | . | TRBV15 | . | CATSRDSSIDSKLNYGYTF | TGTGCCACCAGCAGAGATTCATCTATAGACAGCAAACTTAACTATGGCTACACCTTC
TRBJ1-1 | . | TRBV30 | TRBD1 | CACDPGQRNTEAFF | TGTGCCTGTGATCCGGGACAGAGGAACACTGAAGCTTTCTTT
TRBJ2-1 | once | TRBV7-8 | . | CASSFGRGHGEIF | TGTGCCAGCAGCTTCGGACGGGGACATGGGGAAATCTTC
TRBJ1-6 | . | TRBV30 | . | CAWSQNYNSPLHF | TGTGCCTGGAGTCAGAATTATAATTCACCCCTCCACTTT
TRBJ1-2 | . | TRBV28 | . | CASSLNSYGYTF | TGTGCCAGCAGCTTGAACTCCTATGGCTACACCTTC
TRBJ1-2 | . | TRBV6-6 | TRBD1 | CASSTGTGGTFNGYTF | TGTGCCAGCAGTACCGGGACAGGAGGTACCTTCAATGGCTACACCTTC
TRBJ1-3 | few | TRBV13 | TRBD1 | CASSLLTGGWDTIYF | TGTGCCAGCAGTTTACTGACAGGGGGCTGGGACACCATATATTTT
TRBJ2-7 | . | TRBV19 | . | CASSIDEYYEQYF | TGTGCCAGTAGTATAGATGAGTACTACGAGCAGTACTTC
TRBJ1-2 | . | TRBV6-5 | TRBD1 | CASSRTGGEGGYTF | TGTGCCAGCAGTCGGACAGGGGGCGAGGGTGGCTACACCTTC
TRBJ2-1 | . | TRBV7-9 | . | CASTLQGNEQFF | TGTGCCAGCACCTTACAGGGCAATGAGCAGTTCTTC
TRBJ1-4 | . | TRBV7-2 | . | CASSRGGGAEKLFF | TGTGCCAGCAGTCGCGGGGGTGGGGCCGAAAAACTGTTTTTT
TRBJ2-1 | . | TRBV2 | TRBD2 | CASSTTSGGANEQFF | TGTGCCAGTAGTACGACTAGCGGGGGGGCAAATGAGCAGTTCTTC
TRBJ1-1 | . | TRBV19 | . | CASSPKRGGTEAFF | TGTGCCAGTAGCCCAAAACGGGGGGGCACTGAAGCTTTCTTT
TRBJ1-2 | . | TRBV7-2 | TRBD1 | CASSLGTGGLGGYTF | TGTGCCAGCAGCTTAGGGACAGGGGGGTTGGGTGGCTACACCTTC
TRBJ1-5 | . | TRBV7-9 | . | CASSLMEAQPQHF | TGTGCCAGCAGCTTAATGGAGGCTCAGCCCCAGCATTTT
TRBJ1-5 | . | TRBV7-8 | TRBD1 | CASSRTGSNQPQHF | TGTGCCAGCAGTCGGACAGGGAGCAATCAGCCCCAGCATTTT
TRBJ1-6 | . | TRBV19 | TRBD1 | CASSIGTGRNSPLHF | TGTGCCAGTAGTATAGGGACAGGCCGGAATTCACCCCTCCACTTT
TRBJ2-7 | . | TRBV7-2 | TRBD1 | CASSFRTGDEQYF | TGTGCCAGCAGCTTCCGGACAGGGGACGAGCAGTACTTC
TRBJ1-5 | . | TRBV5-8 | . | CASSLRGNQPQHF | TGTGCCAGCAGCTTGCGGGGGAATCAGCCCCAGCATTTT
TRBJ2-1 | . | TRBV24-1 | . | CATSDLQAGRGGSQFF | TGTGCCACCAGTGATTTGCAGGCAGGGCGTGGAGGGTCGCAGTTCTTC
TRBJ2-3 | . | TRBV7-8 | TRBD2 | CASSLVRGGNTQYF | TGTGCCAGCAGCTTAGTACGGGGGGGCAATACGCAGTATTTT
TRBJ2-3 | . | TRBV5-4 | TRBD2 | CASSLGGGAQDTQYF | TGTGCCAGCAGCTTGGGCGGGGGGGCCCAAGATACGCAGTATTTT
TRBJ1-1 | . | TRBV15 | . | CATSTGTPSRKAFF | TGTGCCACCTCAACCGGGACTCCATCACGAAAGGCTTTCTTT
TRBJ1-1 | once | TRBV6-2/TRBV6-3 | . | CASSYSSLTTPKAEDTEAFF | TGTGCCAGCAGTTACTCAAGCCTCACCACGCCAAAAGCGGAGGACACTGAAGCTTTCTTT
TRBJ1-2 | once | TRBV6-5 | TRBD1 | CASCKTGVAYTF | TGTGCCAGCTGTAAAACAGGGGTTGCCTACACCTTC
TRBJ1-6 | . | TRBV4-2 | . | CASSQGAGNNSPLHF | TGTGCCAGCAGCCAAGGGGCAGGGAACAATTCACCCCTCCACTTT
TRBJ1-1 | . | TRBV2 | . | CASDRLENTEAFF | TGTGCCAGCGACAGACTCGAGAACACTGAAGCTTTCTTT
TRBJ1-4 | . | TRBV11-2 | TRBD1 | CASSLSPGQEMATNEKLFF | TGTGCCAGCAGCTTGAGCCCGGGACAGGAAATGGCAACTAATGAAAAACTGTTTTTT
TRBJ1-6 | . | TRBV5-1 | TRBD1 | CASSSRDSNSPLHF | TGCGCCAGCAGCTCCCGGGACAGTAATTCACCCCTCCACTTT
TRBJ2-2 | . | TRBV19 | . | CASSPGTLNTGELFF | TGTGCCAGTAGTCCCGGGACACTTAACACCGGGGAGCTGTTTTTT
TRBJ1-6 | . | TRBV10-3 | . | CAISERDKDSPLHF | TGTGCCATCAGTGAACGAGACAAGGATTCACCCCTCCACTTT
TRBJ1-2 | . | TRBV7-9 | TRBD1 | CASSPRVGQGGYGYTF | TGTGCCAGCAGCCCACGGGTAGGGCAGGGGGGCTATGGCTACACCTTC